A selection of T cell receptor beta chains follows, all from one sample in a study of blood T cell repertoires in COVID-19. Sequencing used immunoSEQ multiplex PCR; TCRdb keeps in-frame clones, though not all of them. Among under 250,000 clones listed, 86% were seen once. The material sequenced was peripheral blood. The origin of the receptors is a woman over 75 with COVID-19, enrolled during active disease. CDR3s include the opening cysteine and the closing phenylalanine or tryptophan. The D gene is left open where the match is weak. Clone size is given for some rows only: seen once, a few or many times, or a class if the clone is expanded.

CDR3 protein: CASSVASGTGQETQYF; CDR3 DNA: TGTGCCAGCAGCGTTGCCTCCGGGACAGGGCAAGAGACCCAGTACTTC; clone size: few; D gene: TRBD1; J gene: TRBJ2-5; V gene: TRBV9
CDR3 protein: CASSLALGSYEQYF; CDR3 DNA: TGCGCCAGCAGCTTGGCCCTCGGGTCCTACGAGCAGTACTTC; clone size: .; D gene: .; J gene: TRBJ2-7; V gene: TRBV5-1
CDR3 protein: CASSYLLAGSYNEQFF; CDR3 DNA: TGTGCCAGCAGCTACCTACTAGCGGGCTCCTACAATGAGCAGTTCTTC; clone size: .; D gene: TRBD2; J gene: TRBJ2-1; V gene: TRBV7-9
CDR3 protein: CASSDRFNQPQHF; CDR3 DNA: TGTGCCAGCAGTGACAGGTTCAATCAGCCCCAGCATTTT; clone size: .; D gene: .; J gene: TRBJ1-5; V gene: TRBV2
CDR3 protein: CASSATGQPSGNTIYF; CDR3 DNA: TGTGCCAGCAGTGCTACGGGACAGCCCTCTGGAAACACCATATATTTT; clone size: .; D gene: TRBD1; J gene: TRBJ1-3; V gene: TRBV2
CDR3 protein: CASSGTYNSPLHF; CDR3 DNA: TGTGCCAGTAGTGGCACCTATAATTCACCCCTCCACTTT; clone size: .; D gene: .; J gene: TRBJ1-6; V gene: TRBV19
CDR3 protein: CASSDSQGNQPQHF; CDR3 DNA: TGTGCCAGCAGTGATTCGCAGGGCAATCAGCCCCAGCATTTT; clone size: .; D gene: .; J gene: TRBJ1-5; V gene: TRBV2
CDR3 protein: CASSVNPRRDGYTF; CDR3 DNA: TGTGCCAGCAGTGTTAACCCACGGAGGGATGGCTACACCTTC; clone size: few; D gene: .; J gene: TRBJ1-2; V gene: TRBV25-1
CDR3 protein: CASSVTSGITDTQYF; CDR3 DNA: TGTGCCAGCAGCGTCACTAGCGGAATCACAGATACGCAGTATTTT; clone size: .; D gene: TRBD2; J gene: TRBJ2-3; V gene: TRBV9
CDR3 protein: CASSPQWGGNSNQPQHF; CDR3 DNA: TGTGCCAGTAGTCCTCAGTGGGGGGGGAATAGCAATCAGCCCCAGCATTTT; clone size: once; D gene: .; J gene: TRBJ1-5; V gene: TRBV19
CDR3 protein: CASSRHTEAFF; CDR3 DNA: TGTGCCAGCAGCAGGCACACTGAAGCTTTCTTT; clone size: .; D gene: .; J gene: TRBJ1-1; V gene: TRBV6-5
CDR3 protein: CASANRGINEKLFF; CDR3 DNA: TGTGCCAGCGCCAATCGGGGGATTAATGAAAAACTGTTTTTT; clone size: .; D gene: .; J gene: TRBJ1-4; V gene: TRBV28
CDR3 protein: CASRQGNSYEQYF; CDR3 DNA: TGTGCCAGCAGACAGGGGAACTCCTACGAGCAGTACTTC; clone size: .; D gene: TRBD1; J gene: TRBJ2-7; V gene: TRBV7-2
CDR3 protein: CASSETGGALIAFF; CDR3 DNA: TGTGCCAGCAGTGAAACAGGGGGCGCCTTAATAGCTTTCTTT; clone size: .; D gene: TRBD1; J gene: TRBJ1-1; V gene: TRBV6-1
CDR3 protein: CASSLQGIGTDTQYF; CDR3 DNA: TGTGCCAGCAGTTTACAGGGGATCGGCACAGATACGCAGTATTTT; clone size: once; D gene: .; J gene: TRBJ2-3; V gene: TRBV28
CDR3 protein: CSVESGGGYTF; CDR3 DNA: TGCAGCGTTGAAAGCGGGGGTGGCTACACCTTC; clone size: .; D gene: .; J gene: TRBJ1-2; V gene: TRBV29-1
CDR3 protein: CASSPRMGSEAFF; CDR3 DNA: TGTGCCAGCAGCCCCCGCATGGGCTCGGAAGCTTTCTTT; clone size: .; D gene: .; J gene: TRBJ1-1; V gene: TRBV14
CDR3 protein: CASSGTVSGNTIYF; CDR3 DNA: TGTGCCAGCAGCGGGACAGTCTCTGGAAACACCATATATTTT; clone size: .; D gene: TRBD1; J gene: TRBJ1-3; V gene: TRBV7-2
CDR3 protein: CASSQVGTGNTDTQYF; CDR3 DNA: TGCGCCAGCAGCCAAGTCGGGACAGGGAACACAGATACGCAGTATTTT; clone size: .; D gene: TRBD1; J gene: TRBJ2-3; V gene: TRBV4-1
CDR3 protein: CATSRDSLSPLHF; CDR3 DNA: TGTGCCACCAGCAGGGACAGTTTATCACCCCTCCACTTT; clone size: .; D gene: .; J gene: TRBJ1-6; V gene: TRBV15
CDR3 protein: CASSGQGRSEAFF; CDR3 DNA: TGTGCCAGCAGTGGACAGGGTAGAAGTGAAGCTTTCTTT; clone size: .; D gene: TRBD1; J gene: TRBJ1-1; V gene: TRBV6-2/TRBV6-3
CDR3 protein: CASSVARVTNTGELFF; CDR3 DNA: TGTGCCAGCAGCGTAGCCCGGGTCACGAACACCGGGGAGCTGTTTTTT; clone size: .; D gene: .; J gene: TRBJ2-2; V gene: TRBV9
CDR3 protein: CASSLVDRGTYEQYF; CDR3 DNA: TGTGCCAGCAGCTTAGTAGACAGGGGAACCTACGAGCAGTACTTC; clone size: .; D gene: TRBD1; J gene: TRBJ2-7; V gene: TRBV7-2
CDR3 protein: CASSFGTEIYGYTF; CDR3 DNA: TGCGCCAGCAGCTTCGGGACAGAGATCTATGGCTACACCTTC; clone size: .; D gene: TRBD1; J gene: TRBJ1-2; V gene: TRBV5-1
CDR3 protein: CASSPRGTGGMNTEAFF; CDR3 DNA: TGTGCCAGCAGCCCCAGGGGGACAGGGGGAATGAACACTGAAGCTTTCTTT; clone size: .; D gene: .; J gene: TRBJ1-1; V gene: TRBV21-1
CDR3 protein: CASSQRGPNTGELFF; CDR3 DNA: TGTGCCAGCAGCCAGCGGGGTCCGAACACCGGGGAGCTGTTTTTT; clone size: .; D gene: TRBD2; J gene: TRBJ2-2; V gene: TRBV5-4
CDR3 protein: CASSPSGAWNTEAFF; CDR3 DNA: TGTGCCAGCAGCCCAAGTGGGGCCTGGAACACTGAAGCTTTCTTT; clone size: once; D gene: .; J gene: TRBJ1-1; V gene: TRBV7-8
CDR3 protein: CASGKGDLAGGTQYF; CDR3 DNA: TGTGCCAGCGGAAAGGGGGACCTGGCAGGAGGGACCCAGTACTTC; clone size: .; D gene: .; J gene: TRBJ2-5; V gene: TRBV6-5
CDR3 protein: CASNRARGTQYF; CDR3 DNA: TGTGCCAGCAATCGGGCTAGGGGGACGCAGTATTTT; clone size: .; D gene: .; J gene: TRBJ2-3; V gene: TRBV2
CDR3 protein: CASSVGQVSGNTIYF; CDR3 DNA: TGTGCCAGCAGCGTAGGACAGGTTTCTGGAAACACCATATATTTT; clone size: .; D gene: .; J gene: TRBJ1-3; V gene: TRBV9
CDR3 protein: CASSQETGFAEKLFF; CDR3 DNA: TGTGCCAGCAGCCAGGAGACAGGGTTTGCTGAAAAACTGTTTTTT; clone size: .; D gene: TRBD1; J gene: TRBJ1-4; V gene: TRBV9
CDR3 protein: CASSQGTGAYNEQFF; CDR3 DNA: TGTGCCAGCAGCCAAGGGACAGGGGCGTACAATGAGCAGTTCTTC; clone size: .; D gene: TRBD1; J gene: TRBJ2-1; V gene: TRBV14
CDR3 protein: CASSQGTGFDYGYTF; CDR3 DNA: TGCGCCAGCAGCCAAGGGACAGGTTTTGACTATGGCTACACCTTC; clone size: .; D gene: TRBD1; J gene: TRBJ1-2; V gene: TRBV4-3
CDR3 protein: CASSPQGHGYTF; CDR3 DNA: TGCGCCAGCAGCCCCCAGGGTCATGGCTACACCTTC; clone size: .; D gene: .; J gene: TRBJ1-2; V gene: TRBV5-1
CDR3 protein: CASSLMLKETGSGNTIYF; CDR3 DNA: TGTGCCAGCAGCTTAATGCTTAAAGAGACAGGGTCTGGAAACACCATATATTTT; clone size: .; D gene: TRBD1; J gene: TRBJ1-3; V gene: TRBV7-2
CDR3 protein: CASSQNRQGTEAFF; CDR3 DNA: TGTGCCAGCAGCCAGAACCGACAGGGGACTGAAGCTTTCTTT; clone size: .; D gene: TRBD1; J gene: TRBJ1-1; V gene: TRBV3-1/TRBV3-2
CDR3 protein: CASSLGDRPQTQYF; CDR3 DNA: TGTGCCAGCAGCCTGGGGGACAGGCCCCAGACCCAGTACTTC; clone size: .; D gene: TRBD1; J gene: TRBJ2-5; V gene: TRBV7-2
CDR3 protein: CASIGTGGANYGYTF; CDR3 DNA: TGTGCCAGCATCGGGACAGGGGGCGCCAACTATGGCTACACCTTC; clone size: .; D gene: TRBD1; J gene: TRBJ1-2; V gene: TRBV27
CDR3 protein: CASSYSGTGEGGEQFF; CDR3 DNA: TGTGCCAGCAGTTACTCGGGGACAGGGGAAGGGGGTGAGCAGTTCTTC; clone size: once; D gene: TRBD1; J gene: TRBJ2-1; V gene: TRBV6-6
CDR3 protein: CASSVTSGTVEAFF; CDR3 DNA: TGTGCCAGCAGCGTCACCTCCGGGACAGTTGAAGCTTTCTTT; clone size: .; D gene: TRBD1; J gene: TRBJ1-1; V gene: TRBV7-8
CDR3 protein: CAITDGTLGYYGYTF; CDR3 DNA: TGTGCCATCACCGACGGGACACTCGGATACTATGGCTACACCTTC; clone size: .; D gene: .; J gene: TRBJ1-2; V gene: TRBV10-3
CDR3 protein: CASSRQENTEAFF; CDR3 DNA: TGTGCCAGCAGTCGACAGGAGAACACTGAAGCTTTCTTT; clone size: .; D gene: .; J gene: TRBJ1-1; V gene: TRBV7-2
CDR3 protein: CASSSIAGGSYTQYF; CDR3 DNA: TGCGCCAGCAGCTCGATTGCGGGGGGGTCATATACGCAGTATTTT; clone size: .; D gene: TRBD2; J gene: TRBJ2-3; V gene: TRBV5-1
CDR3 protein: CASSGGGKGSPLHF; CDR3 DNA: TGCGCCAGCAGTGGGGGAGGGAAAGGGTCACCCCTCCACTTT; clone size: .; D gene: .; J gene: TRBJ1-6; V gene: TRBV10-2
CDR3 protein: CASSLETEAFF; CDR3 DNA: TGTGCCAGCAGCCTAGAGACAGAAGCTTTCTTT; clone size: .; D gene: .; J gene: TRBJ1-1; V gene: TRBV3-1/TRBV3-2